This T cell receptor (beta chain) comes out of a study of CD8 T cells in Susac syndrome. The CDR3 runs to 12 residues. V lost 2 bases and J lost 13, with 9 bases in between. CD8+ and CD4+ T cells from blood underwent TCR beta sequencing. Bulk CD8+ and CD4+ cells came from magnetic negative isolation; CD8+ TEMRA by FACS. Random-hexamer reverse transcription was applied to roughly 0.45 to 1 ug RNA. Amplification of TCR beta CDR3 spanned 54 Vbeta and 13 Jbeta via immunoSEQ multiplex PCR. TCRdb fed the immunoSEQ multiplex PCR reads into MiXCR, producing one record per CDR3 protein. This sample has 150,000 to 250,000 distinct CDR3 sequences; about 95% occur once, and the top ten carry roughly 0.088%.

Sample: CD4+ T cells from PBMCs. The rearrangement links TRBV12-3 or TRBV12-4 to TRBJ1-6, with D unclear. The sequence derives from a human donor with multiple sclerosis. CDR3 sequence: CASSLIPGPLHF. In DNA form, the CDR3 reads TGTGCCAGCAGTTTAATACCGGGTCCCCTCCACTTT.